The 15 T cell receptor beta chains given below trace back to one sample, sequenced in a study of beta chain features in type 1 diabetes. Of the isolated RNA, all was reverse transcribed, and so the sequenced material was expressed TCRB transcripts. Using immunoSEQ multiplex PCR, the repertoire was profiled, and TCRdb retains in-frame clones only, with some absent. The sample includes fewer than 900,000 clones, 17% of them seen just once. The sample comprised naive CD4+ T cells from blood. Receptors originate from a young woman in good health.

This clone was detected a few times. The chain links TRBV6-1 to TRBJ2-3; D not resolved. Germline V gene data show CDR1 as MNHNS and CDR2 as SASEGT. The CDR3 runs 12 residues. Trimming took off 7 bases at V and 6 bases at J, with 11 bases between the two ends. CDR3 sequence reads: CASISYLDTQYF. In nucleotides, the CDR3 is TGTGCCAGCATAAGTTATTTGGATACGCAGTATTTT.

This chain joins TRBV5-4 and TRBJ2-2; weak D call: TRBD1 (6 bases). V dropped 5 bases and J dropped 6 bases, with 11 bases sitting between them. CDR3 length equals 13 residues. Germline CDR1 is SGHNT and CDR2 is YYREEE (reference sequence). The CDR3 reads CASRLRGAGELFF. Here the CDR3 DNA reads TGTGCCAGCAGGCTCAGGGGCGCCGGGGAGCTGTTTTTT.

The J gene is TRBJ1-1, the V gene TRBV28; no reliable D call. Germline-derived CDR1 and CDR2 are MDHEN and SYDVKM. This CDR3 region has 16 residues. V dropped 3 bases and J dropped 10 bases, with 24 bases sitting between them. The CDR3 reads CASSLYGQAGLRIAFF. The CDR3 DNA reads TGTGCCAGCAGTTTGTACGGGCAAGCCGGACTCCGTATAGCTTTCTTT.

This clone was counted only a few times. The chain recombines TRBV2 with TRBJ1-1; 9 bases are shared with TRBD1. Germline V CDR1 and CDR2: SNHLY, FYNNEI. This CDR3 comprises 14 residues. Unmatched junction bases numbered 8, after V lost 6 bases and J lost 6 bases. CDR3 in amino acids: CASRRTGEVSEAFF. Written as DNA, the CDR3 is TGTGCCAGCAGACGGACAGGGGAGGTCTCTGAAGCTTTCTTT.

V and J are TRBV5-6 and TRBJ2-7; no definite D call. The CDR3 is 12 residues long. Looked up from germline, CDR1 is SGHDT and CDR2 is YYEEEE. The V and J ends lost 1 base and 2 bases respectively, with 4 bases between them. The DNA for the CDR3 is TGTGCCAGCAGCTTGCTACCCTACGAGCAGTACTTC. It codes for CASSLLPYEQYF.

This clone appeared a few times. This chain uses TRBV5-1 with TRBJ2-1; 11 bases match TRBD2. CDR1 is SGHRS, CDR2 YFSETQ, per germline. The V gene end was trimmed by 0 bases and the J gene end by 9 bases; junction bases not matched to a gene: 8. This CDR3 spans 16 amino acids. The CDR3 loop reads CASSLVLAGASSEQFF. The CDR3 DNA reads as TGCGCCAGCAGCTTGGTACTAGCGGGAGCATCCAGTGAGCAGTTCTTC.

The chain combines TRBV6-1 with TRBJ1-4; D uncertain. V was cut by 3 bases and J by 4 bases, with 9 bases left in between. The germline CDR1 and CDR2 sequences are MNHNS and SASEGT. This CDR3 comprises 14 residues. Here the CDR3 DNA reads TGTGCCAGCAGTGATCGAGGCCGTAATGAAAAACTGTTTTTT. Encoded protein: CASSDRGRNEKLFF.

As DNA, the CDR3 is TGTGCCATCAGTGAACGACAGTATGGCTACACCTTC. The encoded protein is CAISERQYGYTF. This rearrangement joins TRBV10-3 to TRBJ1-2, with D perhaps matching TRBD1 (5 bases). The CDR3 length is 12 residues. The V end was cut by 3 bases, the J end by 5 bases, with 7 bases between. Germline-derived CDR1 and CDR2 are ENHRY and SYGVKD.

This clone was counted only a few times. V usage is TRBV7-2 and J usage is TRBJ1-2; D uncertain. Germline V gene sequence: CDR1 SGHTA, CDR2 FQGNSA. This CDR3 comprises 15 residues. Trimming took off 2 bases at V and 0 bases at J, with 10 bases between the two ends. The CDR3 protein is CASSLRPAANYGYTF. CDR3 sequence (DNA): TGTGCCAGCAGCTTAAGACCGGCTGCTAACTATGGCTACACCTTC.

This clone occurred a few times. This chain uses TRBV28 with TRBJ2-7, with D perhaps matching TRBD1 or TRBD2 (5 bases each). The germline V gene has CDR1 MDHEN and CDR2 SYDVKM. Trimming cost V 4 bases and J 3 bases, with 16 bases left between them. CDR3 length: 15 amino acids. The CDR3 DNA follows: TGTGCCAGCAGTTCCCCAGGGACGACCCTCTACGAGCAGTACTTC. It specifies CASSSPGTTLYEQYF.

This chain links TRBV6-5 with TRBJ2-1; D not resolved. This CDR3 contains 12 residues. Germline CDR1 reads MNHEY; CDR2 reads SVGAGI. Trimming cost V 5 bases and J 9 bases, with 11 bases left between them. In nucleotides, the CDR3 is TGTGCCAGCAGTCCAAACTGGGGTGAGCAGTTCTTC. Amino acids: CASSPNWGEQFF.

The chain joins TRBV28 to TRBJ2-3; maybe TRBD2 (6 bases). The CDR3 has 14 amino acids. Trimming stripped 5 bases from V and 0 bases from J, with 9 bases between. The germline gives CDR1 MDHEN, CDR2 SYDVKM. In DNA form, the CDR3 reads TGTGCCAGCAGTGGGGCGGGGAGCACAGATACGCAGTATTTT. Amino acid sequence: CASSGAGSTDTQYF.

This clone has just a few counts. This chain connects TRBV9 to TRBJ2-3; D call uncertain. Trimming left V 3 bases short and J 4 bases short, with 12 bases between. Germline CDR1 and CDR2: SGDLS and YYNGEE. CDR3 length: 14 amino acids. CDR3 in DNA: TGTGCCAGCAGCGGGATGGATGCATCAGATACGCAGTATTTT. This translates into CASSGMDASDTQYF.

This rearrangement joins TRBV27 to TRBJ2-2; 9 bases agree with TRBD1. J gave up 4 bases and V 2 bases, and 5 bases lay outside the gene matches. Germline CDR1 reads MNHEY; CDR2 reads SMNVEV (reference sequence). The CDR3 runs 16 residues. The CDR3 reads CASSLRNRGPTGELFF. The CDR3 DNA sequence: TGTGCCAGCAGTTTAAGAAACAGGGGGCCCACCGGGGAGCTGTTTTTT.

This rearrangement joins TRBV7-3 to TRBJ2-3; 12 nucleotides match TRBD2. The CDR3 is 18 residues long. J was trimmed by 3 bases and V by 5 bases; bases with no gene match: 12. Germline values: CDR1 SGHTA, CDR2 FQGTGA. CDR3 residues: CASSLVASGRAVTDTQYF. CDR3 bases: TGTGCCAGCAGCCTGGTCGCTAGCGGGAGGGCCGTTACAGATACGCAGTATTTT. Full variable domain (rest looked up from reference TRBV7-3 and TRBJ2-3): GAGVSQTPSNKVTEKGKYVELRCDPISGHTALYWYRQSLGQGPEFLIYFQGTGAADDSGLPNDRFFAVRPEGSVSTLKIQRTERGDSAVYLCASSLVASGRAVTDTQYFGPGTRLTVL.